Sequencing of this T cell receptor beta chain was carried out in a study of shared clonotypes between healthy human individuals. V lost 5 bases to trimming and J lost 5 bases, with 13 bases between them. CDR1 SGHRS and CDR2 YFSETQ come from the germline V gene. The CDR3 totals 13 residues. Profiled with immunoSEQ multiplex PCR; TCRdb holds only in-frame clones, not every one. The table includes roughly 2.4 million clones, nearly 97% detected once. The sequence derives from a man between 18 and 35 years old in good health. Source material: naive CD4+ T cells sorted from blood. Subset: CD45RA+ positively selected. The chain combines TRBV5-1 with TRBJ1-2, with unresolved D. In nucleotides, the CDR3 is TGCGCCAGCAGTTTCGTCCGGGATTATGGCTACACCTTC. Residues: CASSFVRDYGYTF.